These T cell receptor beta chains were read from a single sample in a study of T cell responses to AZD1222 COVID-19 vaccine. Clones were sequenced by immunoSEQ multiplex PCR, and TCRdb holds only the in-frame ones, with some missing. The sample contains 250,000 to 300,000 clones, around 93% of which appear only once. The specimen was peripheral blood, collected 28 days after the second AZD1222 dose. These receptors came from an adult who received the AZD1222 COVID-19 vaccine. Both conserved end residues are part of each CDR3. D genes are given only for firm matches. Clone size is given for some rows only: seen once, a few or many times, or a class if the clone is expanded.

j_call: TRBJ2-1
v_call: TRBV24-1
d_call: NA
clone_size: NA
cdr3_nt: TGTGCCACCAGTCGGGTGGGAACCTACAATGAGCAGTTCTTC
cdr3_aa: CATSRVGTYNEQFF

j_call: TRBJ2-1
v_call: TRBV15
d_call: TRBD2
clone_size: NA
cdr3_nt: TGTGCCACCAGCAGAGAGAGGTATGCGGGAGGTGAGAATGAGCAGTTCTTC
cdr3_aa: CATSRERYAGGENEQFF

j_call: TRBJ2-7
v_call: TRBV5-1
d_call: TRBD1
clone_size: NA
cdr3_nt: TGCGCCAGCAGCTGGAGGGACGGACAGGGGAGAGGCTACGAGCAGTACTTC
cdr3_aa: CASSWRDGQGRGYEQYF

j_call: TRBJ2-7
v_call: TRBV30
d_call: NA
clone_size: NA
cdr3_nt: TGTGCCTGGAGTCGGGCCTACGAGCAGTACTTC
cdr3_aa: CAWSRAYEQYF

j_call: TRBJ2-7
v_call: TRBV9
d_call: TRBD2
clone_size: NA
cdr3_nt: TGTGCCGGCCTAGCGGGAGCCCCAGGGGAGCAGTACTTC
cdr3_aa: CAGLAGAPGEQYF

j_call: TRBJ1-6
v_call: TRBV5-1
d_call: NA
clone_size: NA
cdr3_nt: TGCGCCAGCAGCCCCGCCGCCGGGTTGAATTCACCCCTCCACTTT
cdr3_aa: CASSPAAGLNSPLHF

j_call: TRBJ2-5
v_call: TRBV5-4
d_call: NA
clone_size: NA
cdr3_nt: TGTGCCAGCAGCTCACGGGGGATCGGAGAGACCCAGTACTTC
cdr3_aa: CASSSRGIGETQYF

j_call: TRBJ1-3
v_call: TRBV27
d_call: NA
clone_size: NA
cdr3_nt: TGTGCCAGCAGTGAGGGACCTGGAAACACCATATATTTT
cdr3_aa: CASSEGPGNTIYF

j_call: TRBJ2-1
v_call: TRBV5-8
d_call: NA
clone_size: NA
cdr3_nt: TGTGCCAGCAGCTCCCCGCGGGTTGCAGCGACGGATGAGCAGTTCTTC
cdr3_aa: CASSSPRVAATDEQFF

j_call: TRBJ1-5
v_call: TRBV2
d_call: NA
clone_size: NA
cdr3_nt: TGTGCCAGCAGGAGGAGTCTGAGCAATCAGCCCCAGCATTTT
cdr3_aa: CASRRSLSNQPQHF

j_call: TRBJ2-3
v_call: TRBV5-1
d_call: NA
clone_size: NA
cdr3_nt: TGCGCCAGCAGCCCCGGACGCGGGGTAAGCACAGATACGCAGTATTTT
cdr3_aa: CASSPGRGVSTDTQYF

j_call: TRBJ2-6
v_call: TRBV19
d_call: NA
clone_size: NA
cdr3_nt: TGTGCCAGTACCATTGGACGGGCCGTATCTGGGGCCAACGTCCTGACTTTC
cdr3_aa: CASTIGRAVSGANVLTF

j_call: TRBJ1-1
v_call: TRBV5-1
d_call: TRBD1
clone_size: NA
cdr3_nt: TGCGCCAGCAGCTTGTGGCAGGGGGGGACTGAAGCTTTCTTT
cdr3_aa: CASSLWQGGTEAFF

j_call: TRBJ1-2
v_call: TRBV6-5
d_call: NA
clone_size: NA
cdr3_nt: TGTGCCAGCAGTTACTCAGGGACCTATGGCTACACCTTC
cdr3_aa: CASSYSGTYGYTF

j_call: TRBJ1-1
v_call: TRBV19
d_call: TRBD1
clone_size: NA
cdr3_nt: TGTGCCAGTAGTATAGGAAGGGGGCGGACTGAAGCTTTCTTT
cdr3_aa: CASSIGRGRTEAFF

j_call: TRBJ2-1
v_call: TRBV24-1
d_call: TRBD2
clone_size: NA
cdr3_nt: TGTGCCACCAGTGATCCGGGACTAGCGGGAGGGCCGGGTAGCTACAATGAGCAGTTCTTC
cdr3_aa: CATSDPGLAGGPGSYNEQFF

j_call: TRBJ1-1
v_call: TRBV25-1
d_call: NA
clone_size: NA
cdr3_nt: TGTGCCAGCAGTGAATTCGGGGGCCCCGCTGAAGCTTTCTTT
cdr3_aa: CASSEFGGPAEAFF

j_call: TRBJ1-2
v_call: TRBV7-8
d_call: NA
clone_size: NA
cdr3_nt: TGTGCCAGCAGCTTAGCCCGCAGGGGTCCCCAAGCTAACTATGGCTACACCTTC
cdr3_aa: CASSLARRGPQANYGYTF

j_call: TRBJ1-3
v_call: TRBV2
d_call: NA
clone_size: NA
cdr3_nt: TGTGCCAGCAGTGCCCGGGGGATCGGGGGAAACACCATATATTTT
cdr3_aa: CASSARGIGGNTIYF

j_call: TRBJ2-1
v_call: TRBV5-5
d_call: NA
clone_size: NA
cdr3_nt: TGTGCCAGCAGCCGACAGTCTAGTTCCTACAATGAGCAGTTCTTC
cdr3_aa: CASSRQSSSYNEQFF

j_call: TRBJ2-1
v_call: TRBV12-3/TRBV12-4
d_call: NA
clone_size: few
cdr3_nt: TGTGCCAGCAGTTGGGGGAATGAGCAGTTCTTC
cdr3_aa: CASSWGNEQFF

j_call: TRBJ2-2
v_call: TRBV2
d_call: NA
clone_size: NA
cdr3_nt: TGTGCCAGCAGTGGGTTTGACGTGTCAAACACCGGGGAGCTGTTTTTT
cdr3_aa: CASSGFDVSNTGELFF

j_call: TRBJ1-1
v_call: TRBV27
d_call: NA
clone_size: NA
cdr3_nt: TGTGCCAGCAGGCCCACGGGCGGCCGGACTGAAGCTTTCTTT
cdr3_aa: CASRPTGGRTEAFF

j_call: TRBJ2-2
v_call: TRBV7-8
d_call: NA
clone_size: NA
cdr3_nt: TGTGCCAGCAGCCCCCCCCGGAGGGTGGACACCGGGGAGCTGTTTTTT
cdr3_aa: CASSPPRRVDTGELFF

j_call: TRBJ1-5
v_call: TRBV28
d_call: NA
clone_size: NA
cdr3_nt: TGTGCCAGCAGTTCCCTGGGCGCGCCCCAGCATTTT
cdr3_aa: CASSSLGAPQHF

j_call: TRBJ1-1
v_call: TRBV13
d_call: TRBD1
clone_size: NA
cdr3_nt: TGTGCCAGCAGCTTAGAGGGGGCGGAAGCTTTCTTT
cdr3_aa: CASSLEGAEAFF

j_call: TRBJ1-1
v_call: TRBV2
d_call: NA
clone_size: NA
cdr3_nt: TGTGCCACGCAGACCGACTCGAACACTGAAGCTTTCTTT
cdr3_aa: CATQTDSNTEAFF

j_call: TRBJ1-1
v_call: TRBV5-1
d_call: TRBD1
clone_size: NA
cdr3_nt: TGCGCCAGCAGCTTGGCCTCAGGGGGCGGAACTGAAGCTTTCTTT
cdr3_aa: CASSLASGGGTEAFF

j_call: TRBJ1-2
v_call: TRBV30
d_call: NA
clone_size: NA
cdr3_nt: TGTGCCTGGAAAAGGGCCAGAGCTTACTATGGCTACACCTTC
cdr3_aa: CAWKRARAYYGYTF

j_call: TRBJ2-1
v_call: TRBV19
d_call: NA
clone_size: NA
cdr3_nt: TGTGCCAGTAGTATAGGTAGCGAGCAGTTCTTC
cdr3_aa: CASSIGSEQFF

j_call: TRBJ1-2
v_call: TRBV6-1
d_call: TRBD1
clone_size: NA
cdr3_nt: TGTGCCAGCAGACCCGACAGGGGAAGGTATGGCTACACCTTC
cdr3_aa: CASRPDRGRYGYTF

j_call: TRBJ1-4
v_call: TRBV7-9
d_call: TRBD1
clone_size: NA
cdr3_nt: TGTGCCAGCAGCTTTAGGGGAGGGACAGGACCTGCAGCTAATGAAAAACTGTTTTTT
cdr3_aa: CASSFRGGTGPAANEKLFF

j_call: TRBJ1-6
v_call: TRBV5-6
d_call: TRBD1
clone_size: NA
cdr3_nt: TGTGCCAGCAGCCCCCGAACGGGACAGGCTGGAAATTCACCCCTCCACTTT
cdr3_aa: CASSPRTGQAGNSPLHF

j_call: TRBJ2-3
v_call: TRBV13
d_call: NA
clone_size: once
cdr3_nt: TGTGCCAGCAGCTCAGGAGATACGCAGTATTTT
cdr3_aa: CASSSGDTQYF

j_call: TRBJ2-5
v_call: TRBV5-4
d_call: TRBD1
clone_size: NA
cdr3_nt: TGTGCCAGCAGCTTCGGGACAGGGGAAGAGACCCAGTACTTC
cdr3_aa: CASSFGTGEETQYF

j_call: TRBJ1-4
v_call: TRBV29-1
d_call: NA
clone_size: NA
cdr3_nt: TGCAGCGTTGAAGACAGAAATAATGAAAAACTGTTTTTT
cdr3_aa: CSVEDRNNEKLFF

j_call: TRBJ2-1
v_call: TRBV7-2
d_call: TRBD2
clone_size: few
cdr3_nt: TGTGCCAGCAGCCCCCTAGCGGGAGAGTACAATGAGCAGTTCTTC
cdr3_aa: CASSPLAGEYNEQFF

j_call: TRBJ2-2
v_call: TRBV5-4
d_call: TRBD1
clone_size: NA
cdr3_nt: TGTGCCAGCAGCCGACGAACAGGGGTGGGAGGGGAGCTGTTTTTT
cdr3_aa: CASSRRTGVGGELFF

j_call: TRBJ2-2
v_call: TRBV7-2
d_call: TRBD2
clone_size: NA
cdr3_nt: TGTGCCAGCAGCCCTACTAGCGGGGGGCCGGGCGGGGAGCTGTTTTTT
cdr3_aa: CASSPTSGGPGGELFF

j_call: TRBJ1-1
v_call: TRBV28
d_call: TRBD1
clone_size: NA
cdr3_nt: TGTGCCAGCAGTCGGACAGGGAACACTGAAGCTTTCTTT
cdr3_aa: CASSRTGNTEAFF

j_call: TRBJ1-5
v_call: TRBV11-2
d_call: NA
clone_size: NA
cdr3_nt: TGTGCCAGCAGCTTAGATCGATATCAGCCCCAGCATTTT
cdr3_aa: CASSLDRYQPQHF